The 6 T cell receptor beta chains below were found in one sample sequenced in a study of T cell changes during pregnancy in multiple sclerosis. The data were produced by immunoSEQ multiplex PCR, yet TCRdb's version contains in-frame clones alone and is incomplete. The sample carries tens of thousands of clones, 80% to 90% recorded once. Specimen: CD4+ T cells from peripheral blood mononuclear cells, collected in the first trimester of pregnancy. The receptor source for this set is a female donor in good health, enrolled as a control in a pregnancy study.

The chain has TRBV5-1 and TRBJ1-2; no clear D gene. V dropped 5 bases and J dropped 8 bases, with 16 bases sitting between them. The CDR3 is 13 amino acids. The germline V gene has CDR1 SGHRS and CDR2 YFSETQ. The CDR3 loop reads CASRIHEVAGYTF. CDR3 bases: TGCGCCAGCAGGATTCACGAGGTCGCCGGCTACACCTTC. Full variable domain (missing parts from reference TRBV5-1 and TRBJ1-2): KAGVTQTPRYLIKTRGQQVTLSCSPISGHRSVSWYQQTPGQGLQFLFEYFSETQRNKGNFPGRFSGRQFSNSRSEMNVSTLELGDSALYLCASRIHEVAGYTFGSGTRLTVV.

V gene TRBV11-2 combines with J gene TRBJ2-7; 14 bases map to TRBD2. Germline-derived CDR1 and CDR2 are SGHAT and FQNNGV. The CDR3 runs 16 residues. V lost 1 base to trimming and J lost 7 bases; unmatched junction nucleotides: 6. The DNA for the CDR3 is TGTGCCAGCAGCTTAGCAAGGACTAGCGGGAGGTATGAGCAGTACTTC. Amino acid sequence: CASSLARTSGRYEQYF.

The chain employs TRBV18 and TRBJ1-2, with 7 bases that match TRBD1. Germline values: CDR1 KGHSH, CDR2 LQKENI. The CDR3 is 14 residues long. V gave up 2 bases and J gave up 5 bases; unmatched junction bases: 5. The DNA for the CDR3 is TGTGCCAGCTCACCAGGACAGGACTTTTATGGCTACACCTTC. It specifies CASSPGQDFYGYTF.

The CDR3 nucleotides read TGTGCCATCAGTGAGCCACAAGCTCAACTAGCGGGAGGCGAGACCCAGTACTTC. Protein: CAISEPQAQLAGGETQYF. V and J are TRBV10-3 and TRBJ2-5; TRBD2 matches 12 bases. The germline V gene encodes CDR1 ENHRY and CDR2 SYGVKD. The CDR3 covers 18 residues. Germline trimming cut 2 bases from V and 5 bases from J; bases unmatched to any gene: 12.

The rearrangement joins TRBV14 to TRBJ2-7; the match to TRBD2 covers 10 bases. The V gene end was trimmed by 4 bases and the J gene end by 7 bases; junction bases not matched to a gene: 7. Germline CDR1 SGHDN, CDR2 FVKESK. The CDR3 covers 14 residues. CDR3 loop: CASSLAGGSREQYF. The CDR3, as DNA: TGTGCCAGCAGCCTAGCGGGGGGATCGAGGGAGCAGTACTTC.

The chain couples TRBV4-3 to TRBJ2-2, with D hard to call. Per the germline V gene, CDR1 is LGHNA and CDR2 is YSLEER. CDR3 length: 15 amino acids. Trimming pared 1 base from V and 1 base from J, leaving 7 bases between. As DNA, the CDR3 is TGCGCCAGCAGCCAAGTAGAGCTGAACACCGGGGAGCTGTTTTTT. Protein product: CASSQVELNTGELFF.